Each of the 20 T cell receptor beta chains below was sequenced from the same sample in a study of human T cells and chemical hapten exposure. MiXCR, run by TCRdb on the RACE reads, gives a single entry per CDR3 protein. The profile shows just over 350,000 distinct CDR3 sequences, more than 5% of them singletons. Sample time point: patch test 2, 6 weeks after DPC sensitization. Treatment specified: therapeutic diphenylcyclopropenone sensitization with weekly scalp DPC. The material was whole blood, obtained in connection with sensitization to the hapten diphenylcyclopropenone (DPC). These receptors originate from a woman aged 18-35 years with alopecia areata. Some clones in this sample may be carry-over from other donors' samples.

This clonotype has at least ten counts. The chain couples TRBV6-2 or TRBV6-3 to TRBJ1-1; TRBD1 matches at 8 bases. CDR1 is MNHEY, CDR2 SVGEGT, per germline. V lost 6 bases and J lost 0; bases outside the gene matches: 9. The CDR3 spans 16 residues. The CDR3 DNA is TGTGCCAGCAGAACCCATCAGACAGGGGTGAACACTGAAGCTTTCTTT. Protein: CASRTHQTGVNTEAFF.

There are a few counts of this clonotype. The rearrangement joins TRBV2 to TRBJ2-6; unclear D gene. Germline assignment: CDR1 SNHLY and CDR2 FYNNEI. Trimming shortened V by 0 bases and J by 2 bases, and 5 bases separated the two germline ends. The CDR3 sequence is 15 residues long. CDR3 in amino acids: CASSEAETGANVLTF. Written as DNA, the CDR3 is TGTGCCAGCAGTGAAGCTGAGACTGGGGCCAACGTCCTGACTTTC.

This clonotype came up many times. The rearrangement uses TRBV19 and TRBJ1-2; D may be TRBD1 (5 bases). V dropped 3 bases and J dropped 3 bases, with 14 bases sitting between them. The CDR3 length is 15 residues. Per the germline V gene, CDR1 is LNHDA and CDR2 is SQIVND (reference sequence). CDR3 protein: CASSMTAYLHYGYTF. In nucleotides, the CDR3 is TGTGCCAGTAGTATGACAGCCTACCTTCACTATGGCTACACCTTC.

In its sample, this clonotype was seen a few times. Here the CDR3 DNA reads TGTGCCAGCAGTGAAGAGAATGATTCCTACGAGCAGTACTTC. Its translation: CASSEENDSYEQYF. V usage is TRBV6-1 and J usage is TRBJ2-7, with D uncertain. Per the germline V gene, CDR1 is MNHNS and CDR2 is SASEGT. The CDR3 covers 14 residues. Trimming left V 1 base short and J 1 base short, with 8 bases between.

This chain uses TRBV5-1 with TRBJ2-1; the match to TRBD2 covers 14 bases. The CDR3 totals 15 residues. Unmatched junction bases numbered 4, after V lost 3 bases and J lost 8 bases. Germline CDR1 and CDR2: SGHRS and YFSETQ. In DNA, the CDR3 is TGCGCCAGCAGCTGGGGGACTAGCGGGGGCGATGAGCAGTTCTTC. This gives the protein CASSWGTSGGDEQFF.

This clonotype was found many times. The gene calls are TRBV5-5 and TRBJ1-6; possibly TRBD1 for D (6 bases). This CDR3 has 15 amino acids. Germline CDR1 reads SGHKS; CDR2 reads YYEKEE (reference sequence). V was pared by 2 bases and J by 5 bases, with 11 bases between. CDR3 residues: CASSFQGSNNSPLHF. The CDR3 coding sequence is TGTGCCAGCAGCTTTCAGGGGTCGAATAATTCACCCCTCCACTTT. The variable domain in full, with the rest retrieved from reference TRBV5-5 and TRBJ1-6, is DAGVTQSPTHLIKTRGQQVTLRCSPISGHKSVSWYQQVLGQGPQFIFQYYEKEERGRGNFPDRFSARQFPNYSSELNVNALLLGDSALYLCASSFQGSNNSPLHFGNGTRLTVT.

The rearrangement links TRBV2 to TRBJ1-2; TRBD1 is a possible D gene (5 bases). The length of the CDR3 is 12 residues. Trimming left V 6 bases short and J 4 bases short, with 9 bases between. Germline assignment: CDR1 SNHLY and CDR2 FYNNEI. The CDR3 DNA sequence: TGTGCCAGCAGGGTCGACAGCTATGGCTACACCTTC. This gives the protein CASRVDSYGYTF.

This clonotype came up a few times. The CDR3 nucleotides read TGTGCCATCAGTGAGGGTCGGGGGGGCTCCTACGAGCAGTACTTC. This encodes CAISEGRGGSYEQYF. V is TRBV10-3 and J is TRBJ2-7; 8 positions agree with TRBD2. CDR1 and CDR2 (germline): ENHRY, SYGVKD. The junction had 3 bases not matched to a gene; V was cut back by 2 bases and J by 0 bases. CDR3 length: 15 residues.

This clonotype was seen ten or more times. This sequence joins TRBV20-1 and TRBJ1-1, with D tentatively TRBD1 (5 bases). Trimming shortened V by 0 bases and J by 8 bases, and 22 bases separated the two germline ends. This CDR3 is 16 amino acids long. Germline assignment: CDR1 DFQATT and CDR2 SNEGSKA (reference sequence). The CDR3 bases are TGCAGTGCTAGAGATGTTACAGGCAGTGACTTGGGCGAAGCTTTCTTT. This encodes CSARDVTGSDLGEAFF.

This clonotype was detected a few times. The CDR3 region has the DNA TGTGCCAGCAGCTTGGGGCCTCGCACAGGGCTGAACACTGAAGCTTTCTTT. Protein product: CASSLGPRTGLNTEAFF. This chain links TRBV5-5 with TRBJ1-1; possibly TRBD1 for D (6 bases). The V end was cut by 0 bases, the J end by 0 bases, with 15 bases between. This CDR3 has 17 amino acids. Germline CDR1 SGHKS, CDR2 YYEKEE (reference sequence).

The chain recombines TRBV20-1 with TRBJ2-3; 7 positions match TRBD2. Trimming at V came to 0 bases and at J to 2 bases, leaving 8 bases not matched to a gene. Germline CDR1 DFQATT, CDR2 SNEGSKA (reference sequence). The length of the CDR3 is 16 residues. Written as DNA, the CDR3 is TGCAGTGCTAGAGATGCCCCCCGGGGGGACACAGATACGCAGTATTTT. Amino acid sequence: CSARDAPRGDTDTQYF.

This clonotype was seen more than once but under ten times. The chain is built from TRBV29-1 and TRBJ2-4, with D maybe TRBD1 (6 bases). The V gene's germline CDR1 is SQVTM and CDR2 ANQGSEA. V shed 7 bases and J shed 12 bases, with 22 bases lying between them. The CDR3 runs to 13 residues. In DNA form, the CDR3 reads TGCAGCGCCGTCGGGGTGACAGGTGACACTCAGTACTTC. Translation: CSAVGVTGDTQYF.

The J gene is TRBJ2-5, the V gene TRBV19; no firm D call. Trimming removed 5 bases at V and 1 base at J, with 8 bases between. The germline V gene has CDR1 LNHDA and CDR2 SQIVND (reference sequence). The CDR3 is 13 amino acids. The CDR3 sequence is CASSLQPQETQYF. The CDR3 nucleotides read TGTGCCAGTAGTCTTCAGCCCCAAGAGACCCAGTACTTC.

DNA for the CDR3: TGTGCCAGCAGCGTAGGCAATTATATAATGTCAGATACGCAGTATTTT. Encoded protein: CASSVGNYIMSDTQYF. This chain uses TRBV9 with TRBJ2-3, with D unclear. Germline V gene sequence: CDR1 SGDLS, CDR2 YYNGEE. There are 16 residues in the CDR3. V lost 0 bases and J lost 4, with 15 bases in between.

This clonotype was counted many times. The chain employs TRBV9 and TRBJ1-5, with unresolved D. Germline CDR1 is SGDLS and CDR2 is YYNGEE. The CDR3 spans 15 residues. Trimming shortened V by 0 bases and J by 0 bases, and 7 bases separated the two germline ends. CDR3 in DNA: TGTGCCAGCAGCGTAGATCCGACTAGCAATCAGCCCCAGCATTTT. Protein: CASSVDPTSNQPQHF.

This clonotype has more than one count but fewer than ten. This rearrangement joins TRBV5-1 to TRBJ1-2, with 8 bases matching TRBD1. The junction had 13 bases not matched to a gene; V was cut back by 0 bases and J by 6 bases. Germline V gene sequence: CDR1 SGHRS, CDR2 YFSETQ. The CDR3 runs to 17 residues. CDR3 DNA sequence: TGCGCCAGCAGCTTGGCCTGGACAGGGCCCTCTGATGATGGCTACACCTTC. Encoded protein: CASSLAWTGPSDDGYTF.

In its sample, this clonotype was seen a few times. The chain recombines TRBV7-2 with TRBJ2-5; 8 bases are a match to TRBD1. The length of the CDR3 is 15 residues. Germline CDR1 reads SGHTA; CDR2 reads FQGNSA. Germline trimming cut 5 bases from V and 3 bases from J; bases unmatched to any gene: 8. The CDR3 coding sequence is TGTGCCAGCAGCCCTAGACAGGGGCCAAAAGAGACCCAGTACTTC. Translated, it gives CASSPRQGPKETQYF.

In this sample, this clonotype turned up a few times. This rearrangement joins TRBV6-2 or TRBV6-3 to TRBJ2-5; 8 positions match TRBD2. The length of the CDR3 is 13 residues. CDR1 MNHEY and CDR2 SVGEGT come from the germline V gene. After removal of 7 bases from V and 5 bases from J, the junction contained 6 bases not matched to a gene. CDR3 sequence reads: CASKYAGGETQYF. CDR3 sequence (DNA): TGTGCCAGCAAATATGCGGGGGGCGAGACCCAGTACTTC.

The rearrangement links TRBV27 to TRBJ1-1; the match to TRBD1 covers 9 bases. There are 14 residues in the CDR3. The germline CDR1 and CDR2 sequences are MNHEY and SMNVEV (reference sequence). The V and J ends lost 0 bases and 8 bases, in that order; junction bases with no gene match: 4. CDR3 loop: CASSLSDRGEEAFF. The DNA of the CDR3 is TGTGCCAGCAGTTTATCCGACAGGGGGGAAGAAGCTTTCTTT.

This clonotype was detected many times. The chain is built from TRBV6-2 or TRBV6-3 and TRBJ2-6, with D possibly TRBD1 on 6 matching bases. V lost 10 bases and J 0 bases, leaving 13 bases between the germline ends. Germline CDR1 MNHEY, CDR2 SVGEGT. CDR3 length: 15 amino acids. CDR3 nucleotide sequence: TGTGCCATCAGGGGCCGGAGCTCTGGGGCCAACGTCCTGACTTTC. It translates to CAIRGRSSGANVLTF.